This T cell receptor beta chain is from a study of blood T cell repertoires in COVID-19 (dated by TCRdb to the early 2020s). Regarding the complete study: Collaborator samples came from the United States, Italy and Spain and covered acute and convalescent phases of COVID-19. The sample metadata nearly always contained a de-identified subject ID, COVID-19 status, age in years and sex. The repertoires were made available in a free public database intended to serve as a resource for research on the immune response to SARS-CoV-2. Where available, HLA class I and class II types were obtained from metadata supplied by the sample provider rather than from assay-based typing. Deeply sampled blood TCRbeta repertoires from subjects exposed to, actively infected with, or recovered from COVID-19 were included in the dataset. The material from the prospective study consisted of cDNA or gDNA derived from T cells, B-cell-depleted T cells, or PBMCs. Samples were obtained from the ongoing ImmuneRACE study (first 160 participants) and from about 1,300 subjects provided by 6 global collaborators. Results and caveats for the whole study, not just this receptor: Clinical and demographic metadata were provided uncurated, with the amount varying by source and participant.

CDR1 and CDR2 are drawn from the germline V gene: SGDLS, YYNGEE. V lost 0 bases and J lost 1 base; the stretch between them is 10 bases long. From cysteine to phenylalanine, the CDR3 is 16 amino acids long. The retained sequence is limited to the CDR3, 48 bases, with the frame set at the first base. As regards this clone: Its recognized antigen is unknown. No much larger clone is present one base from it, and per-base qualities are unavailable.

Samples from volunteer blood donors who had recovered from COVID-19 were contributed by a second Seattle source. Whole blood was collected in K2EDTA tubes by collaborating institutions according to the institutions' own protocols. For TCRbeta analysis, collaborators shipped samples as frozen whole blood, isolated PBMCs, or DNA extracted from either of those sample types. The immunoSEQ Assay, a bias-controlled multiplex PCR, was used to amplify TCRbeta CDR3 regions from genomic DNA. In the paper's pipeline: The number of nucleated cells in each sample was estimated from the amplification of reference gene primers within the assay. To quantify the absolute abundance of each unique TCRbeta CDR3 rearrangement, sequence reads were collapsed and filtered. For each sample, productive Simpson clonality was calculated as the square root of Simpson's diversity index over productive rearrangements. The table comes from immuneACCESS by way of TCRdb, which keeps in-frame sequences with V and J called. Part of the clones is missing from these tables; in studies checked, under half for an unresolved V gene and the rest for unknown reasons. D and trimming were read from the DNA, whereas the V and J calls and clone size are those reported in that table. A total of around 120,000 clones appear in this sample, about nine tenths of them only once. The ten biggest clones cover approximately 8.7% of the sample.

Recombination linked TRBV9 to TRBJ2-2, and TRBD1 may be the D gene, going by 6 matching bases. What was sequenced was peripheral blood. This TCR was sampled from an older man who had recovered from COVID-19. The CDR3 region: CASSVDQGWNTGELFF. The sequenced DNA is TGTGCCAGCAGCGTAGATCAGGGGTGGAACACCGGGGAGCTGTTTTTT.